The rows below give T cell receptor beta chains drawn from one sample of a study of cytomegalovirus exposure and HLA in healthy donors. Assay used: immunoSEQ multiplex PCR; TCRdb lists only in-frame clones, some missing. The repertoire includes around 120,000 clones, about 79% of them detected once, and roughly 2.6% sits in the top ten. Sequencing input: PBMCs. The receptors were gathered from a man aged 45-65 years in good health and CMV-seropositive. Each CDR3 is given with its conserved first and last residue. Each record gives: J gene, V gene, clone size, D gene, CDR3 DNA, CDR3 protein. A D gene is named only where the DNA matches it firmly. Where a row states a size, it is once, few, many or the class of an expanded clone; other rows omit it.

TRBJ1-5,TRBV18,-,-,TGTGCCAGCTCCCAATACCGAGGAGGAGGCAATCAGCCCCAGCATTTT,CASSQYRGGGNQPQHF
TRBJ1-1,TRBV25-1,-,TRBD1,TGTGCCAGCAGTGAATCAAGGGGGCTCAACACTGAAGCTTTCTTT,CASSESRGLNTEAFF
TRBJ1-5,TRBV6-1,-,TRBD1,TGTGCCAGCAGTCACCCCCGGACAGGGCAGCCCCAGCATTTT,CASSHPRTGQPQHF
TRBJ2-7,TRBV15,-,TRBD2,TGTGCCACCAGCAAGGGACTAGCGGTCCTCGAGCAGTACTTC,CATSKGLAVLEQYF
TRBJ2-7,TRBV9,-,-,TGTGCCAGCAGCGTTCCTAGCGTTCCCTACGAGCAGTACTTC,CASSVPSVPYEQYF
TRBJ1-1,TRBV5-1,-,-,TGCGCCAGCAGCGGCCTGGGGGCCGACGATTCTTTCTTT,CASSGLGADDSFF
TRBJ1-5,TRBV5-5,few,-,TGTGCCAGCAGCCAAGCGCGTAGCAATCAGCCCCAGCATTTT,CASSQARSNQPQHF
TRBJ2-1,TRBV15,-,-,TGTGCCACCAGCGGAATGGACAGCTCCTACAATGAGCAGTTCTTC,CATSGMDSSYNEQFF
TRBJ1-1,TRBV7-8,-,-,TGTGCCAGCAGCTTAGCGCTAGGGACTACTGAAGCTTTCTTT,CASSLALGTTEAFF
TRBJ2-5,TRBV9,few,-,TGTGCCAGCACCACAACCGGGGGTTTCCAAGAGACCCAGTACTTC,CASTTTGGFQETQYF
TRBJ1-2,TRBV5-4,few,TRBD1,TGTGCCAGCAGCTTGGTATCACAGGGGGCTGAGGGCTACACCTTC,CASSLVSQGAEGYTF
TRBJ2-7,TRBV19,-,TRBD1,TGTGCCAGTAGTAATTCGGGACAGGGCTACGAGCAGTACTTC,CASSNSGQGYEQYF
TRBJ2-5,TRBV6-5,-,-,TGTGCCAGCAGGGTGGGGCGTGAGACCCAGTACTTC,CASRVGRETQYF
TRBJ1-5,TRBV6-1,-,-,TGTGCCAGCAGTGAACTCGGCAGGCCAAATCAGCCCCAGCATTTT,CASSELGRPNQPQHF
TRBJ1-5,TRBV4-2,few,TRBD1,TGTGCCAGCAGCCAACCGGGACAGGGTCGTGAGAGGCGGCATTTT,CASSQPGQGRERRHF
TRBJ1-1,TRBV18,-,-,TGTGCCAGCTTCCGGGGGGTAGACACTGAAGCTTTCTTT,CASFRGVDTEAFF
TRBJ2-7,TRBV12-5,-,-,TGTGCTAGTGGGTTGGGCCAGGGGGGTGCCTACGAGCAGTACTTC,CASGLGQGGAYEQYF
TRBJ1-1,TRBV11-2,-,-,TGTGCCAGCAGCGTTCAGGGGCTCAAAGCTTTCTTT,CASSVQGLKAFF
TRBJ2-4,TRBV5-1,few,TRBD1,TGCGCCAGCAGCTTCGGACAGGGCGGGAACATTCAGTACTTC,CASSFGQGGNIQYF
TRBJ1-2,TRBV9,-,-,TGTGCCAGCAGCGCCAGAACAGGTTACGGCTACACCTTC,CASSARTGYGYTF
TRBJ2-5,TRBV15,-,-,TGTGCCACCAGCGGCGGTTTCCAAGAGACCCAGTACTTC,CATSGGFQETQYF
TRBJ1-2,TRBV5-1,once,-,TGCGCCAGCAGCTTTGGGCAGCCTGGCCCCTATGGCTACACCTTC,CASSFGQPGPYGYTF
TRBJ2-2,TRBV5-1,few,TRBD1,TGCGCCAGCAGCCCCTCGACAGGGCGGACCGGGGAGCTGTTTTTT,CASSPSTGRTGELFF
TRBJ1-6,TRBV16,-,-,TGTGCCAGCAGCTCCGGGACATATAATTCACCCCTCCACTTT,CASSSGTYNSPLHF
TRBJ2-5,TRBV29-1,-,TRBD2,TGCAGCGTCCTGAAACTTAGCGGGAGGGAAGAGACCCAGTACTTC,CSVLKLSGREETQYF
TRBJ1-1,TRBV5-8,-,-,TGTGCCAGCAGTAGAACAGGGATGGGCACTGAAGCTTTCTTT,CASSRTGMGTEAFF
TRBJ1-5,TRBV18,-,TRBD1,TGTGCCAGCTCACCGCTGGGACAGCAAAATCAGCCCCAGCATTTT,CASSPLGQQNQPQHF
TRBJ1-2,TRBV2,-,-,TGTGCCAGCAAAGTCGGCGCCACTAATGGCTACACCTTC,CASKVGATNGYTF
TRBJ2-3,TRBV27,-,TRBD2,TGTGCCAGCACCCGAGGGAGTGGGGGGGTACACACAGATACGCAGTATTTT,CASTRGSGGVHTDTQYF
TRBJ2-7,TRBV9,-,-,TGTGCCAGCAGCGTAGGCCAGGAGGTCGGCGAGCAGTACTTC,CASSVGQEVGEQYF
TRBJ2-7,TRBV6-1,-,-,TGTGCCAGCGAGGCAGGGAGGACCTACGAGCAGTACTTC,CASEAGRTYEQYF
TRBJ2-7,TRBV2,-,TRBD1,TGTGCCAGCAGTGAAGCTCTCGGACAGGGTATCTACGAGCAGTACTTC,CASSEALGQGIYEQYF
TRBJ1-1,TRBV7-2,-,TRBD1,TGTGCCAGCAGCCCTTCCGGGACAGCCACTGAAGCTTTCTTT,CASSPSGTATEAFF
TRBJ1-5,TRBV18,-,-,TGTGCCAGCTCATCATCCCAGGGGACCGGTCAGCCCCAGCATTTT,CASSSSQGTGQPQHF
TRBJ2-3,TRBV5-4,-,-,TGTGCCAGCAGGGGGGGGCTAGCGGCTCGAGATACGCAGTATTTT,CASRGGLAARDTQYF
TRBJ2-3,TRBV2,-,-,TGTGCCAGCAGTATGGACAGAAACACAGATACGCAGTATTTT,CASSMDRNTDTQYF
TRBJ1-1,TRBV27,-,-,TGTGCCGCGGGGACGGGGAACACTGAAGCTTTCTTT,CAAGTGNTEAFF
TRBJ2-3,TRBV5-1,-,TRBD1,TGCGCCAGGGTGAGGGGGCCAGATACGCAGTATTTT,CARVRGPDTQYF
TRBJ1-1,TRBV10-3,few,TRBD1,TGTGCCATCAGAAGACAGGGAGGCACTGAAGCTTTCTTT,CAIRRQGGTEAFF
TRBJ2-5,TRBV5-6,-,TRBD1,TGTGCCAGCAGCCCCCTAGGGACAGGGATGGAGACCCAGTACTTC,CASSPLGTGMETQYF
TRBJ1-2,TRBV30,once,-,TGTGCCCGCAGGGAGGGTGACTATGGCTACACCTTC,CARREGDYGYTF
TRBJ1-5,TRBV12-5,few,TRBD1,TGTGCTAGTGGTCACGACAGGGGAGATGGCAATCAGCCCCAGCATTTT,CASGHDRGDGNQPQHF
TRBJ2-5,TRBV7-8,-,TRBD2,TGTGCCAGCGGCGGGGTAGCGGGGGGGGAGACCCAGTACTTC,CASGGVAGGETQYF
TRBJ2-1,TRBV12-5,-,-,TGTGCTAGTGGACGCCTGCAGGGGAATGAGCAGTTCTTC,CASGRLQGNEQFF
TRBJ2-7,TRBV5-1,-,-,TGCGCCAGCAGCGCCCGACAGCTCTCTACAGAGCAGTACTTC,CASSARQLSTEQYF
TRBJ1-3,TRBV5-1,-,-,TGCGCCAGCAGCTTGGGTAGTAGAAACACCATATATTTT,CASSLGSRNTIYF
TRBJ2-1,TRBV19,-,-,TGTGCCAGTACCGTGTTCGGTGAGCAGTTCTTC,CASTVFGEQFF
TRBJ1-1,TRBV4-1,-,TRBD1,TGCGCCAGCGGACACACGACAGGGGGCGCGGCGGTTAGTAGCGCCGAAGCTTTCTTT,CASGHTTGGAAVSSAEAFF
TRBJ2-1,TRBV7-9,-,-,TGTTCCAGCAGGGGCTCATACAATGAGCAGTTCTTC,CSSRGSYNEQFF
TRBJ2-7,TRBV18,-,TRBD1,TGTGCCAGCCACTTTCCGGGACAGTGGGACGAGCAGTACTTC,CASHFPGQWDEQYF
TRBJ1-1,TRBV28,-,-,TGTGCCAGCAGTTTCGTGGCAGGGGCGATGAACACTGAAGCTTTCTTT,CASSFVAGAMNTEAFF
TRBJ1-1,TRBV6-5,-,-,TGTGCCAGCAGTTACCTCACTGAAGCTTTCTTT,CASSYLTEAFF
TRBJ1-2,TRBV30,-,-,TGTGCCTGGAGTTCCGGCAGAGTTTCGGGAGGCGGCTACACCTTC,CAWSSGRVSGGGYTF
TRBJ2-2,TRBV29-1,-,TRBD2,TGCAGCGCCACCGAACTAGCGGGAGTGGGGGGGGAGCTGTTTTTT,CSATELAGVGGELFF
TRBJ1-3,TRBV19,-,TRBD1,TGTGCCAGTAGTCCGAGGACAGGAGGATGGAGAAACACCATATATTTT,CASSPRTGGWRNTIYF
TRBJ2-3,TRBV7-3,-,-,TGTGCCAGCAGCTTAGGGGGGACAGATACGCAGTATTTT,CASSLGGTDTQYF
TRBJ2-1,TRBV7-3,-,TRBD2,TGTGCCAGCAGCCCCACGGGAGGGGTAAATGAGCAGTTCTTC,CASSPTGGVNEQFF
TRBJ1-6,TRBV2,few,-,TGTGCCAGCAAGGGGCAGGTCGGATCACCCCTCCACTTT,CASKGQVGSPLHF
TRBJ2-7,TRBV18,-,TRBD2,TGTGCCAGCTCACCGGCTAGCGGGAGGGACGAGCAGTACTTC,CASSPASGRDEQYF
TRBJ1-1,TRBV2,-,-,TGTGCCAGCAGTCAACCTTTGCGGTTGGCTGAAGCTTTCTTT,CASSQPLRLAEAFF